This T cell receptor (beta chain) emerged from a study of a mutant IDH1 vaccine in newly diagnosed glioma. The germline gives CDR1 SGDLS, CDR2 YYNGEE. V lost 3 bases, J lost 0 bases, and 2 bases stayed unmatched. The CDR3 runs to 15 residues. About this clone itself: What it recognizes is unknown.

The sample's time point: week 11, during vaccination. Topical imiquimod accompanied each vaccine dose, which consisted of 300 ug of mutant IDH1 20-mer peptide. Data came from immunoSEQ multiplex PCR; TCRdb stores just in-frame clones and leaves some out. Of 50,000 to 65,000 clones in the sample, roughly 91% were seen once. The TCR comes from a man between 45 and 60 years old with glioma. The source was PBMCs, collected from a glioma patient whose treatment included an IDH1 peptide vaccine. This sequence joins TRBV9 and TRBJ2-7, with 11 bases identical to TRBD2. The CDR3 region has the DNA TGTGCCAGCAGCGCCGGGACTAGCGGCTCCTACGAGCAGTACTTC. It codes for CASSAGTSGSYEQYF.